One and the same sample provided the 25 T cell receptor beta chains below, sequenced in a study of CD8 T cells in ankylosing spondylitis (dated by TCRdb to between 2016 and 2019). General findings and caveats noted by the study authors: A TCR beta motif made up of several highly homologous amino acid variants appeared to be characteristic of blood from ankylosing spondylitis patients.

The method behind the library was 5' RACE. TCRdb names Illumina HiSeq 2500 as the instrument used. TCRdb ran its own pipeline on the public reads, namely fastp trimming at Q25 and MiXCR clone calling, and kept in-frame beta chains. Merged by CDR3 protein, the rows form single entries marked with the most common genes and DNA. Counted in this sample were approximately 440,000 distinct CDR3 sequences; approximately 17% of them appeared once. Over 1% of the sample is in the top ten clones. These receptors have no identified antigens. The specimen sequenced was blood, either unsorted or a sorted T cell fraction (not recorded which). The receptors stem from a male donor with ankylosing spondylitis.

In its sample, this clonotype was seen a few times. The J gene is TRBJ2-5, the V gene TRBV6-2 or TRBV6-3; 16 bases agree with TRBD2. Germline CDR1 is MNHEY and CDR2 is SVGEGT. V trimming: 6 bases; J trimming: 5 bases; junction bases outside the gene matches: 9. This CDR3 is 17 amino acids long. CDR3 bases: TGTGCCAGCAGCCCAGGGACTAGCGGGAGGGCCCAGGAGACCCAGTACTTC. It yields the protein CASSPGTSGRAQETQYF.

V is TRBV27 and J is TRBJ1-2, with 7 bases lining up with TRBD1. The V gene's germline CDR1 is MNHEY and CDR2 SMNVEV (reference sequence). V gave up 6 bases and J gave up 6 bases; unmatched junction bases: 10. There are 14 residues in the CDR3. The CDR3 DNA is TGTGCCAGCAGCCAAACCCGGACAGGCGATGGCTACACCTTC. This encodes CASSQTRTGDGYTF.

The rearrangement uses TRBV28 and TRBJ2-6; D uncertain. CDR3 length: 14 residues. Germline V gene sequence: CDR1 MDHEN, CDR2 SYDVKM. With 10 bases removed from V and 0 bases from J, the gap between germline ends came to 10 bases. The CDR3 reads CAIQGYSGANVLTF. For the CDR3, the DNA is TGTGCCATCCAAGGGTACTCTGGGGCCAACGTCCTGACTTTC. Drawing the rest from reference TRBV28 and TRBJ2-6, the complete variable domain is DVKVTQSSRYLVKRTGEKVFLECVQDMDHENMFWYRQDPGLGLRLIYFSYDVKMKEKGDIPEGYSVSREKKERFSLILESASTNQTSMYLCAIQGYSGANVLTFGAGSRLTVL.

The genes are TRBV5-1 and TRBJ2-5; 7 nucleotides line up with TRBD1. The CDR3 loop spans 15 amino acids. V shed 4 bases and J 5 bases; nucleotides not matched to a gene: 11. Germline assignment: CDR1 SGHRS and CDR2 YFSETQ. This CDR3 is CASSALTGVGETQYF. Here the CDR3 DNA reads TGCGCCAGCAGCGCCTTAACAGGGGTGGGGGAGACCCAGTACTTC.

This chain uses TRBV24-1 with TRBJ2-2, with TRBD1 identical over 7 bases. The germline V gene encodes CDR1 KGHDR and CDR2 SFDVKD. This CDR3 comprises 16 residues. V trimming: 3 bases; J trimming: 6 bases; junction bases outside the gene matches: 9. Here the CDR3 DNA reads TGTGCCACCAGTGATCCCCGACAGGGCCCGGCCGGGGAGCTGTTTTTT. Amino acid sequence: CATSDPRQGPAGELFF.

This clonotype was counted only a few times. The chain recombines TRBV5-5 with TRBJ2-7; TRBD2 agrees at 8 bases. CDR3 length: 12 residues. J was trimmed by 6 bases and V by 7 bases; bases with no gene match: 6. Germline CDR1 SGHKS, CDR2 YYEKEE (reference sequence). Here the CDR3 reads CASWNGRGEQYF. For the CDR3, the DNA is TGTGCCAGCTGGAACGGGAGGGGCGAGCAGTACTTC.

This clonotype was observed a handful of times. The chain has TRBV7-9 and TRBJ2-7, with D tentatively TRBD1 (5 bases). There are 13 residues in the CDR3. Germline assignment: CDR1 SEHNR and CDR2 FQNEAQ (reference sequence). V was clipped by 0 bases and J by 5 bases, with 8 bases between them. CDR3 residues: CASSLAGHDEQYF. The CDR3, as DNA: TGTGCCAGCAGCTTAGCAGGACACGACGAGCAGTACTTC.

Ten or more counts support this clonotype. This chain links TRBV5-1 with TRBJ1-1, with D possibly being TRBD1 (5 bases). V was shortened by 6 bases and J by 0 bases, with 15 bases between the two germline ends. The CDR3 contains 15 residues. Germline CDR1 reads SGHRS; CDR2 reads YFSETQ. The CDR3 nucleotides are TGCGCCAGCAACATTCAGGGTGACATGAACACTGAAGCTTTCTTT. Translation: CASNIQGDMNTEAFF.

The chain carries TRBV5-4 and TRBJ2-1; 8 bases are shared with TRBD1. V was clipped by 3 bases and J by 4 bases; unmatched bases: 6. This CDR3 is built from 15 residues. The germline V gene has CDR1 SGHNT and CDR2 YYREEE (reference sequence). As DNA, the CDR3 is TGTGCCAGCAGCTCAAGTTACAGGGGGTACAATGAGCAGTTCTTC. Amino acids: CASSSSYRGYNEQFF.

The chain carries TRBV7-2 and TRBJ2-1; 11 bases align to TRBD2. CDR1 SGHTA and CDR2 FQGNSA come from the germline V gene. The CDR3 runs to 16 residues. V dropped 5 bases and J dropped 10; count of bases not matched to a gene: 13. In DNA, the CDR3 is TGTGCCAGCAGCAAAGTAGGGACTAGCGGTCTGGGGGAGCAGTTCTTC. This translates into CASSKVGTSGLGEQFF.

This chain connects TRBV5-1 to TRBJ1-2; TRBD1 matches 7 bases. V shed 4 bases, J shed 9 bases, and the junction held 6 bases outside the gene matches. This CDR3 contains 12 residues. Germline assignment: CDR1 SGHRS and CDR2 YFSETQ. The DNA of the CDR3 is TGCGCCAGCAGCCACCGGGACAGTCGCTACACCTTC. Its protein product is CASSHRDSRYTF.

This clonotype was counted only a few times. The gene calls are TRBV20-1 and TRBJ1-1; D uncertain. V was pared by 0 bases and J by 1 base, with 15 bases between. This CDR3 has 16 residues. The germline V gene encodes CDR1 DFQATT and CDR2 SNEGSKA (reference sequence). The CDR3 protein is CSARDGARRQNTEAFF. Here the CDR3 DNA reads TGCAGTGCTAGAGATGGAGCGAGGCGTCAGAACACTGAAGCTTTCTTT.

The CDR3 nucleotides read TGTGCCAGCAGCTTTGCGACAGGGGGCAAGACCCAGTACTTC. Translation: CASSFATGGKTQYF. The V gene is TRBV5-5, the J gene TRBJ2-5, with 10 bases that match TRBD1. CDR1 and CDR2 (germline): SGHKS, YYEKEE (reference sequence). The CDR3 has 14 residues. Trimming cost V 2 bases and J 6 bases; bases outside gene matches: 4.

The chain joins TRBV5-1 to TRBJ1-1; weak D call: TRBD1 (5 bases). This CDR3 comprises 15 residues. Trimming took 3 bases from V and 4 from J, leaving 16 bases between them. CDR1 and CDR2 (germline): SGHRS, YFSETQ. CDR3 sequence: CASSSAIGTSTEAFF. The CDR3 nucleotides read TGCGCCAGCAGCTCAGCAATAGGGACGTCCACTGAAGCTTTCTTT. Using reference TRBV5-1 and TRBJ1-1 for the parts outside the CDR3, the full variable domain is KAGVTQTPRYLIKTRGQQVTLSCSPISGHRSVSWYQQTPGQGLQFLFEYFSETQRNKGNFPGRFSGRQFSNSRSEMNVSTLELGDSALYLCASSSAIGTSTEAFFGQGTRLTVV.

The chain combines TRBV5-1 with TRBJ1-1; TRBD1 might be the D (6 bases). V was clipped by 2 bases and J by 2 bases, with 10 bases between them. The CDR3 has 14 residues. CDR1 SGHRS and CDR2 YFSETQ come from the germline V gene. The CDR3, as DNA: TGCGCCAGCAGCTTTCAGGGGAAAAACACTGAAGCTTTCTTT. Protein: CASSFQGKNTEAFF.

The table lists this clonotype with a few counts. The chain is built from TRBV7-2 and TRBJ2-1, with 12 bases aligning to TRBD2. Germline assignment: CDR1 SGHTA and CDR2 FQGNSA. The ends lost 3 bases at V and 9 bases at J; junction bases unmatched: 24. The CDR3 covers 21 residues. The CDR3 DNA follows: TGTGCCAGCAGCTTGGGTATCCCGAGGGCTAGCGGGAGGGCGAGCGGGAGTGAGCAGTTCTTC. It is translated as CASSLGIPRASGRASGSEQFF.

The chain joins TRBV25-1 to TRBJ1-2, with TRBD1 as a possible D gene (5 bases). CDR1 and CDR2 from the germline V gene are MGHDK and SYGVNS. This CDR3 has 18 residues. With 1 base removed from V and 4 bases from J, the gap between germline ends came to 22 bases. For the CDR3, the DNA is TGTGCCAGCAGTGAATCGGGGCAATTACACCGCCCTGGCTATGGCTACACCTTC. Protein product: CASSESGQLHRPGYGYTF.

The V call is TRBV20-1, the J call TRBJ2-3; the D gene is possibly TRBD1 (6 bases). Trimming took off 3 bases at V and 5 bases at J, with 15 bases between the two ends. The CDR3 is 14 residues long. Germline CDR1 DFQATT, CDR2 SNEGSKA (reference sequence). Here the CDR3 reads CSASDPDRRDTQYF. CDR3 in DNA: TGCAGTGCTAGTGATCCCGACAGGCGAGATACGCAGTATTTT.

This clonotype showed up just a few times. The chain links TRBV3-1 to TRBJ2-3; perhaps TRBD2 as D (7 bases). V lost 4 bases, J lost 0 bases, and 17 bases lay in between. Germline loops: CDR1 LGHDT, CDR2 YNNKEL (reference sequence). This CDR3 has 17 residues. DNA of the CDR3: TGTGCCAGCAGCCGACAGAGGGGGGGGCAGAGCACAGATACGCAGTATTTT. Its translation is CASSRQRGGQSTDTQYF.

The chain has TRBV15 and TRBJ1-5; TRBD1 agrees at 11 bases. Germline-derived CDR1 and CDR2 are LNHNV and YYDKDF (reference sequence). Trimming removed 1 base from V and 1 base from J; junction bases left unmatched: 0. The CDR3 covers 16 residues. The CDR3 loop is CATSRGDRGSNQPQHF. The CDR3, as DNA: TGTGCCACCAGCAGAGGGGACAGGGGGAGCAATCAGCCCCAGCATTTT.

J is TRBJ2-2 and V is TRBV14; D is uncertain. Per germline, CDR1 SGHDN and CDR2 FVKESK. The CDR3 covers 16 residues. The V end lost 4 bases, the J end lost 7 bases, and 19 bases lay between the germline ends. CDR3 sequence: CASSPRSWVESGELFF. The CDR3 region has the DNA TGTGCCAGCAGCCCCCGGAGTTGGGTAGAGAGCGGGGAGCTGTTTTTT.

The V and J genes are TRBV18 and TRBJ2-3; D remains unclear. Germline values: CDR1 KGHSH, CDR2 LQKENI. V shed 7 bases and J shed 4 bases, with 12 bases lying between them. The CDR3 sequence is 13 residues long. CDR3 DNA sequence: TGTGCCAGCTACTTAGATGTGGCAGATACGCAGTATTTT. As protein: CASYLDVADTQYF. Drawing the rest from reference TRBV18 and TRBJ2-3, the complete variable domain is NAGVMQNPRHLVRRRGQEARLRCSPMKGHSHVYWYRQLPEEGLKFMVYLQKENIIDESGMPKERFSAEFPKEGPSILRIQQVVRGDSAAYFCASYLDVADTQYFGPGTRLTVL.

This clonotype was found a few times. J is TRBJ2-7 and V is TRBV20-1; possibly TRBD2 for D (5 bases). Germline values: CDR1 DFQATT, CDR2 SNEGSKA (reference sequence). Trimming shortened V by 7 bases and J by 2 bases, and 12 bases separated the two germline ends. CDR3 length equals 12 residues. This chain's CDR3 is CSVSGPTYEQYF. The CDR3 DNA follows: TGCAGTGTCAGCGGCCCGACCTACGAGCAGTACTTC.

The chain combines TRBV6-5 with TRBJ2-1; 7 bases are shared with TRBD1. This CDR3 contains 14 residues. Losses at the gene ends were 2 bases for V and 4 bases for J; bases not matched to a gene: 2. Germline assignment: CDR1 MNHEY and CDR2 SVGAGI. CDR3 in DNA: TGTGCCAGCAGTTACGGGACAGTATACAATGAGCAGTTCTTC. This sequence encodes CASSYGTVYNEQFF.

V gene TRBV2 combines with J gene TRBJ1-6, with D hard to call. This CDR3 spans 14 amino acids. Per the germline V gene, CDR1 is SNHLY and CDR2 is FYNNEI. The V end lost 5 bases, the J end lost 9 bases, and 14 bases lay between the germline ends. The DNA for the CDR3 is TGTGCCAGCAGTCCATCGAAAGGTGGTTCACCCCTCCACTTT. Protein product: CASSPSKGGSPLHF.